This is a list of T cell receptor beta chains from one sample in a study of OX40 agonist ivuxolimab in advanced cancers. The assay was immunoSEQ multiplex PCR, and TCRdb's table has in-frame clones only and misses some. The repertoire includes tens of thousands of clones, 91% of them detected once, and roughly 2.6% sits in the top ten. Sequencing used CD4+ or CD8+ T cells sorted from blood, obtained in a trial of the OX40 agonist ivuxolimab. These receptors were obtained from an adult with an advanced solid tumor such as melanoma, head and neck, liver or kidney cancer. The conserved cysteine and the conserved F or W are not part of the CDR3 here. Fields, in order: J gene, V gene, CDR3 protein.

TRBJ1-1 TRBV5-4 ASSLAQVMDTEAF
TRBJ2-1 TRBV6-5 ASSGDRLQSNEQF
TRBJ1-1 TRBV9 ASSVMEMNTEAF
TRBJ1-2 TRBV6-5 ASRRTGKDGYT
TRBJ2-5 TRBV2 ASSEKETQY
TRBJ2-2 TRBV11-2 ASSPSTNTGELF
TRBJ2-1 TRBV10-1 ASSGRSGSSYNEQF
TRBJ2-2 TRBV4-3 ASSQVVGDTGELF
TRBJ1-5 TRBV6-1 ASSGGDGALYSNQPQH
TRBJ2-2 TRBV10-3 AISGSSSLAGSNTGELF
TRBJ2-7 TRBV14 ASSQQLVSEQY
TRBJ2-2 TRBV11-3 ASSVGQYGELF
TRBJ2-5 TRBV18 ASSLGPGTIQETQY
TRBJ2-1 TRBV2 ASSLGLAGYNEQF
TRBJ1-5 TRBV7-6 ASSLVGLSNQPQH
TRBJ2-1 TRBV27 ASSLMGDEQF
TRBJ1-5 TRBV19 ASSMGGVNQPQH
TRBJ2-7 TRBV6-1 ASRQTGTYEQY
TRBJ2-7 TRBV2 ASTPRDARYEQY
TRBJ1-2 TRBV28 ASRQGGRVGYT
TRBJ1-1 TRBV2 ASSEVVRNTEAF
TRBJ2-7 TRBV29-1 SVEVFSEQY
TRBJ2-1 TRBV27 ASSPRVYNEQF
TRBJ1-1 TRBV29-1 SVEGVSTEAF
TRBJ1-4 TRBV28 ASSLTGAGNEKLF
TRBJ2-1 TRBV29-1 SSGGVAGVGLYNEQF
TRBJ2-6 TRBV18 ASSERTGRASGANVLT
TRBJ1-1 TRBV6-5 ASRYDLNTEAF
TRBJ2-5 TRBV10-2 ASRDRGETQY
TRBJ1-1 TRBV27 ASSPNRGVGTEAF
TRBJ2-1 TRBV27 ASSLSWLAGGFEQF
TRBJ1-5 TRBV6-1 ASSTFGQGYQPQH
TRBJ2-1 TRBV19 ASKRDISYNEQF
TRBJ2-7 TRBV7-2 ASSLSGTGGNEQY
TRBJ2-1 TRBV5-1 ASSLGLAGGPRYNEQF
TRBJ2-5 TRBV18 ASSPPQGETQY
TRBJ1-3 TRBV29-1 SVDAGYGNTIY
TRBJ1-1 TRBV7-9 ASSPQGRVTEAF
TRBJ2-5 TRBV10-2 ASSPRVAGIQETQY
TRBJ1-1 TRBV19 ASGSRGSGTEAF
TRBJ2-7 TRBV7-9 ASSRTQGTVSKEDEQY
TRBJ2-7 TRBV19 ASSIGLASGEQY
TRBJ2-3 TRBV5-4 ASNQDGAILGTQY
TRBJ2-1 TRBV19 ASSTGPREQF
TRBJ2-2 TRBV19 ASSRTSGRLTGELF
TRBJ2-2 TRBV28 ASRYSNTGELF
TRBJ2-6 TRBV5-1 ASSLELPGANVLT
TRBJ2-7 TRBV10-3 ATGTGLEQY
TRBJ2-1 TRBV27 ASRPAALSSYNEQF
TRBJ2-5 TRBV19 ASSPALAGVETQY
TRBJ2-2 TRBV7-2 ASSLEVGGAGELF
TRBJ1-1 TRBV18 ASSPGLGTGTEAF
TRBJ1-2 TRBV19 ASSAGQGAYYGYT
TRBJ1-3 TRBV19 ASRSTGMSGNTIY